One sample yielded the 31 T cell receptor beta chains listed below, sequenced in a study of blood T cell repertoires in COVID-19. Measured with immunoSEQ multiplex PCR; TCRdb has only the in-frame clones, and not every one. The sample yields 130,000 or so clones, roughly 88% seen once. Sequenced input: peripheral blood. The receptors here all came from a man in his sixties or seventies with active COVID-19.

The CDR3 region is CASSSPPGDTQYF. Here the CDR3 DNA reads TGTGCCAGCAGCTCCCCTCCGGGGGATACGCAGTATTTT. This chain links TRBV7-9 with TRBJ2-3, with D maybe TRBD2 (5 bases). V was trimmed by 4 bases and J by 6 bases, leaving 11 bases between them. This CDR3 spans 13 amino acids. Per germline, CDR1 SEHNR and CDR2 FQNEAQ (reference sequence).

The chain is built from TRBV4-1 and TRBJ2-3, with 7 bases fitting TRBD2. Germline values: CDR1 MGHRA, CDR2 YSYEKL. Germline trimming cut 3 bases from V and 4 bases from J; bases unmatched to any gene: 4. The CDR3 totals 14 residues. CDR3 amino acids: CASSQSTSSDTQYF. CDR3 in DNA: TGCGCCAGCAGCCAGTCGACTAGCTCAGATACGCAGTATTTT.

The chain couples TRBV11-2 to TRBJ1-4; no clear D gene. The CDR3 is 13 amino acids. The germline V and J ends were trimmed by 3 bases and 6 bases, with 8 bases remaining between them. CDR1 SGHAT and CDR2 FQNNGV come from the germline V gene. Here the CDR3 DNA reads TGTGCCAGCAGCTTTGGGAGCTATGAAAAACTGTTTTTT. Protein product: CASSFGSYEKLFF.

This chain uses TRBV4-3 with TRBJ2-1; 8 bases map to TRBD2. There are 19 residues in the CDR3. Germline CDR1 LGHNA, CDR2 YSLEER. The V gene end was trimmed by 4 bases and the J gene end by 5 bases; junction bases not matched to a gene: 19. The CDR3 here is CASSLGIGFSGEGNNEQFF. In DNA, the CDR3 is TGCGCCAGCAGCCTGGGAATTGGCTTTAGCGGGGAGGGGAACAATGAGCAGTTCTTC.

CDR3 nucleotides: TGCGCCAGCAGCTTCGACATGGCTAGCGGGAGCGAGCAGTACTTC. Translating gives CASSFDMASGSEQYF. The V call is TRBV5-1, the J call TRBJ2-7, with 10 bases identical to TRBD2. This CDR3 comprises 15 residues. V was clipped by 2 bases and J by 6 bases; unmatched bases: 8. Germline V gene lookup returns CDR1 SGHRS and CDR2 YFSETQ.

The gene calls are TRBV2 and TRBJ1-5, with D maybe TRBD1 (6 bases). V was trimmed by 6 bases and J by 6 bases, leaving 18 bases between them. From germline, CDR1 is SNHLY and CDR2 FYNNEI. The CDR3 is made up of 15 amino acids. The CDR3 reads CASSHRAGVGQPQHF. The CDR3 DNA sequence: TGTGCCAGCAGCCACCGGGCAGGGGTTGGTCAGCCCCAGCATTTT.

The V call is TRBV6-4, the J call TRBJ2-7, with TRBD2 matching 9 bases. There are 17 residues in the CDR3. V gave up 2 bases and J gave up 3 bases; unmatched junction bases: 11. Germline V gene data show CDR1 as MRHNA and CDR2 as SNTAGT. In nucleotides, the CDR3 is TGTGCCAGCAGTGACCTCGTTAGCGGGAGACTACTCTACGAGCAGTACTTC. As protein: CASSDLVSGRLLYEQYF.

The V gene is TRBV19, the J gene TRBJ1-6; TRBD1 agrees at 11 bases. J lost 9 bases, V lost 10 bases, and 5 bases had no gene match. This CDR3 region has 13 residues. Germline CDR1 LNHDA, CDR2 SQIVND (reference sequence). The CDR3 DNA follows: TGTGCCACCCGGACAGGGGGCGGTTCACCCCTCCACTTT. Protein sequence: CATRTGGGSPLHF.

The CDR3 bases are TGTGCCAGCAACCTAGCGGGAGGGACGAATGAGCAGTTCTTC. Translating it yields CASNLAGGTNEQFF. The chain couples TRBV2 to TRBJ2-1, with TRBD2 matching 12 bases. Per the germline V gene, CDR1 is SNHLY and CDR2 is FYNNEI. The CDR3 spans 14 residues. The junction had 5 bases not matched to a gene; V was cut back by 7 bases and J by 7 bases.

The chain couples TRBV5-1 to TRBJ1-1; 7 bases map to TRBD1. V gave up 0 bases and J gave up 3 bases; unmatched junction bases: 5. CDR3 length: 15 amino acids. CDR1 SGHRS and CDR2 YFSETQ come from the germline V gene. Here the CDR3 reads CASSLGTGGYTEAFF. DNA for the CDR3: TGCGCCAGCAGCTTGGGGACAGGAGGTTACACTGAAGCTTTCTTT.

The chain recombines TRBV7-2 with TRBJ2-3, with D perhaps TRBD2 (7 bases). The CDR3 extends over 15 amino acids. Deletions cut 2 bases from V and 0 bases from J, with 9 bases between. CDR1 SGHTA and CDR2 FQGNSA come from the germline V gene. The CDR3 nucleotides are TGTGCCAGCAGCTTAAGGGGGGGGAGCACAGATACGCAGTATTTT. Translation: CASSLRGGSTDTQYF.

This sequence joins TRBV18 and TRBJ2-3; maybe TRBD2 (6 bases). Trimming took 3 bases from V and 0 from J, leaving 16 bases between them. Germline CDR1 reads KGHSH; CDR2 reads LQKENI. This CDR3 spans 17 amino acids. The chain's CDR3 is CASSPPGLPISTDTQYF. The CDR3 DNA is TGTGCCAGCTCACCGCCGGGACTCCCTATTAGCACAGATACGCAGTATTTT.

V gene TRBV19 combines with J gene TRBJ2-7, with TRBD2 matching over 7 bases. With V trimmed by 3 bases and J by 6 bases, 8 bases remained unmatched. There are 14 residues in the CDR3. The germline V gene has CDR1 LNHDA and CDR2 SQIVND (reference sequence). CDR3: CASSISGRLAEQYF. The CDR3 nucleotides read TGTGCCAGTAGTATCTCCGGGAGGCTGGCCGAGCAGTACTTC.

J is TRBJ2-1 and V is TRBV27, with TRBD2 matching over 8 bases. Germline CDR1 and CDR2: MNHEY and SMNVEV (reference sequence). CDR3 length: 13 amino acids. V lost 8 bases and J lost 4; bases outside the gene matches: 4. The CDR3 loop is CASGAGGYNEQFF. The CDR3, as DNA: TGTGCCAGCGGGGCGGGAGGTTACAATGAGCAGTTCTTC.

The chain carries TRBV30 and TRBJ1-5; 7 bases match TRBD1. Unmatched junction bases numbered 7, after V lost 5 bases and J lost 9 bases. CDR1 GTSNPN and CDR2 SVGIG come from the germline V gene (reference sequence). The CDR3 runs 12 residues. The CDR3: CAWAEGAGPQHF. As DNA, the CDR3 is TGTGCCTGGGCCGAGGGGGCAGGGCCCCAGCATTTT.

The gene calls are TRBV5-4 and TRBJ2-1, with D maybe TRBD2 (7 bases). The CDR3 has 16 amino acids. The V and J ends lost 4 bases and 9 bases respectively, with 23 bases between them. The germline V gene has CDR1 SGHNT and CDR2 YYREEE (reference sequence). The CDR3 DNA reads TGTGCCAGCAGCCCGGGGGGCACAGCGGGAAAGGGTGAGCAGTTCTTC. It specifies CASSPGGTAGKGEQFF.

The V gene is TRBV10-3, the J gene TRBJ1-5; TRBD1 is a possible D gene (6 bases). The CDR3 has 15 amino acids. Germline V gene sequence: CDR1 ENHRY, CDR2 SYGVKD. Trimming pared 10 bases from V and 0 bases from J, leaving 16 bases between. Here the CDR3 DNA reads TGTGCCACACGACCGACAGGTAATAGCAATCAGCCCCAGCATTTT. Its translation is CATRPTGNSNQPQHF.

The chain couples TRBV25-1 to TRBJ2-7, with D unresolved. The germline V and J ends were trimmed by 1 base and 2 bases, with 3 bases remaining between them. The CDR3 consists of 12 residues. From germline, CDR1 is MGHDK and CDR2 SYGVNS. CDR3 bases: TGTGCCAGCAGTGAATCCACCTACGAGCAGTACTTC. This gives the protein CASSESTYEQYF.

This chain joins TRBV19 and TRBJ2-2, with D perhaps TRBD2 (6 bases). CDR3 size: 17 residues. Germline loops: CDR1 LNHDA, CDR2 SQIVND (reference sequence). The V gene lost 11 bases and the J gene lost 1 base, with 23 bases spanning the gap. CDR3: CADKRQERRGNTGELFF. CDR3 nucleotide sequence: TGTGCCGATAAGCGACAAGAGCGGAGGGGGAACACCGGGGAGCTGTTTTTT.

This rearrangement joins TRBV5-4 to TRBJ2-1, with 8 bases aligning to TRBD2. Per the germline V gene, CDR1 is SGHNT and CDR2 is YYREEE (reference sequence). The CDR3 sequence is 18 residues long. The V segment lost 1 base and the J segment 0 bases; nucleotides outside the gene matches: 9. DNA for the CDR3: TGTGCCAGCAGCTTGACGCAGTTAGCGGGATTCTCCTACAATGAGCAGTTCTTC. Translated, it gives CASSLTQLAGFSYNEQFF.

The chain employs TRBV2 and TRBJ1-1, with D possibly matching TRBD1 (6 bases). Germline lookup yields CDR1 SNHLY and CDR2 FYNNEI. This CDR3 spans 14 amino acids. V was shortened by 4 bases and J by 1 base, with 10 bases between the two germline ends. CDR3 residues: CASSARDTNTEAFF. The CDR3 DNA is TGTGCCAGCAGTGCCAGGGACACGAACACTGAAGCTTTCTTT. Drawing the rest from reference TRBV2 and TRBJ1-1, the complete variable domain is EPEVTQTPSHQVTQMGQEVILRCVPISNHLYFYWYRQILGQKVEFLVSFYNNEISEKSEIFDDQFSVERPDGSNFTLKIRSTKLEDSAMYFCASSARDTNTEAFFGQGTRLTVV.

This clone has a single count. The J gene is TRBJ1-6, the V gene TRBV6-1, with TRBD1 as a possible D gene (5 bases). The germline V gene has CDR1 MNHNS and CDR2 SASEGT. The CDR3 consists of 16 residues. V was shortened by 4 bases and J by 5 bases, with 15 bases between the two germline ends. For the CDR3, the DNA is TGTGCCAGCAGTGGGAACAGGATGGGGAATAATTCACCCCTCCACTTT. As protein: CASSGNRMGNNSPLHF.

This sequence joins TRBV28 and TRBJ2-7; D call uncertain. V was shortened by 5 bases and J by 3 bases, with 5 bases between the two germline ends. The germline V gene encodes CDR1 MDHEN and CDR2 SYDVKM. The CDR3 runs 11 residues. Written as DNA, the CDR3 is TGTGCCAGCAGTAGAGGCTACGAGCAGTACTTC. This codes for CASSRGYEQYF.

V and J are TRBV19 and TRBJ1-2, with no clear D. V was shortened by 6 bases and J by 2 bases, with 13 bases between the two germline ends. The germline V gene encodes CDR1 LNHDA and CDR2 SQIVND (reference sequence). The CDR3 is 14 amino acids. The CDR3 is CASSLSGRNYGYTF. For the CDR3, the DNA is TGTGCCAGTAGCCTAAGTGGGAGAAACTATGGCTACACCTTC.

This chain links TRBV5-4 with TRBJ2-7; 9 bases match TRBD2. Per germline, CDR1 SGHNT and CDR2 YYREEE (reference sequence). V dropped 0 bases and J dropped 4; count of bases not matched to a gene: 11. CDR3 size: 17 residues. The CDR3 DNA is TGTGCCAGCAGCTTGGCCTTAGTAGCGGGAGACCTATACGAGCAGTACTTC. Amino acid sequence: CASSLALVAGDLYEQYF. Using reference TRBV5-4 and TRBJ2-7 for the parts outside the CDR3, the full variable domain is ETGVTQSPTHLIKTRGQQVTLRCSSQSGHNTVSWYQQALGQGPQFIFQYYREEENGRGNFPPRFSGLQFPNYSSELNVNALELDDSALYLCASSLALVAGDLYEQYFGPGTRLTVT.

V and J are TRBV27 and TRBJ2-1; 12 nucleotides align to TRBD2. The trim removed 5 bases at V and 8 bases at J, leaving 7 bases unmatched. The CDR3 is 15 residues long. Germline assignment: CDR1 MNHEY and CDR2 SMNVEV (reference sequence). The CDR3 coding sequence is TGTGCCAGCAGTATGACTAGCGGGAGCCCATATGAGCAGTTCTTC. It yields the protein CASSMTSGSPYEQFF.

The gene calls are TRBV5-1 and TRBJ1-2; no clear D gene. The germline V and J ends were trimmed by 1 base and 5 bases, with 15 bases remaining between them. CDR3 length: 15 residues. Germline CDR1 and CDR2: SGHRS and YFSETQ. CDR3 bases: TGCGCCAGCAGCTTGTTGGCGGAGAGTGGTTATGGCTACACCTTC. Translated: CASSLLAESGYGYTF.

This chain uses TRBV5-4 with TRBJ1-1, with 7 bases fitting TRBD1. The CDR3 covers 13 residues. Trimming took 5 bases from V and 0 from J; bases not matched to a gene: 1. In germline, CDR1 is SGHNT, CDR2 YYREEE (reference sequence). The CDR3 here is CASRQGVNTEAFF. Written as DNA, the CDR3 is TGTGCCAGCAGGCAGGGGGTGAACACTGAAGCTTTCTTT.

The gene calls are TRBV5-4 and TRBJ1-1, with 8 nucleotides matching TRBD1. CDR1 and CDR2 (germline): SGHNT, YYREEE (reference sequence). The trim removed 3 bases at V and 3 bases at J, leaving 1 base unmatched. This CDR3 spans 13 amino acids. CDR3 region: CASSWDRYTEAFF. The CDR3 DNA sequence: TGTGCCAGCAGCTGGGACAGGTACACTGAAGCTTTCTTT.

This chain joins TRBV7-3 and TRBJ2-3; 10 nucleotides align to TRBD2. J lost 5 bases, V lost 5 bases, and 10 bases had no gene match. The CDR3 sequence is 16 residues long. The V gene's germline CDR1 is SGHTA and CDR2 FQGTGA. CDR3 region: CASSPRLAGVGDTQYF. CDR3 DNA sequence: TGTGCCAGCAGCCCCCGGCTAGCGGGAGTGGGAGATACGCAGTATTTT.

The V and J genes are TRBV5-1 and TRBJ1-5; 8 bases fit TRBD1. J gave up 7 bases and V 3 bases, and 9 bases lay outside the gene matches. There are 15 residues in the CDR3. Germline assignment: CDR1 SGHRS and CDR2 YFSETQ. The CDR3 reads CASSSGTGKGQPQHF. CDR3 nucleotide sequence: TGCGCCAGCAGCTCCGGGACAGGTAAAGGACAGCCCCAGCATTTT.